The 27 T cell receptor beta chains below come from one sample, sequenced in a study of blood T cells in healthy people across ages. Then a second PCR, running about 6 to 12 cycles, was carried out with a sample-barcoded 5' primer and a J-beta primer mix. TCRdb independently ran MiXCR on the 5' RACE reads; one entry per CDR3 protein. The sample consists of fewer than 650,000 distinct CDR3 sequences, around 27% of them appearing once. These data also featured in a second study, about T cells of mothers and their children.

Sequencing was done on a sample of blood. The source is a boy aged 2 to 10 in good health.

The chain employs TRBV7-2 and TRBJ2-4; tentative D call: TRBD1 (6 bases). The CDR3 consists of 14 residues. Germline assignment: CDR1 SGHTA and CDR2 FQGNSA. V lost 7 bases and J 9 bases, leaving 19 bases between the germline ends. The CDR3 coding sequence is TGTGCCAGCACCGCTATGGACAGCCCCCCCATTCAGTACTTC. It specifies CASTAMDSPPIQYF. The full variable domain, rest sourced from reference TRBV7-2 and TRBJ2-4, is GAGVSQSPSNKVTEKGKDVELRCDPISGHTALYWYRQSLGQGLEFLIYFQGNSAPDKSGLPSDRFSAERTGGSVSTLTIQRTQQEDSAVYLCASTAMDSPPIQYFGAGTRLSVL.

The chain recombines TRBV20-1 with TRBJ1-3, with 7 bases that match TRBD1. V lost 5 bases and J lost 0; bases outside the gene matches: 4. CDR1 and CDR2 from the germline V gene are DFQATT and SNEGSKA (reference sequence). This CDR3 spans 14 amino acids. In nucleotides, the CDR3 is TGCAGTGCTCACTCAGGGGGCTCTGGAAACACCATATATTTT. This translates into CSAHSGGSGNTIYF.

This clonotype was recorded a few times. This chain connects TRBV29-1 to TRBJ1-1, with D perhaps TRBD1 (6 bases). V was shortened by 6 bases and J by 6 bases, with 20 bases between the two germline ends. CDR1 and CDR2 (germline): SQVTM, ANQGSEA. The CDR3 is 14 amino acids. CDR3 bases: TGCAGCGTCCTCAGAGGGGGTAATCTCGCTGAAGCTTTCTTT. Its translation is CSVLRGGNLAEAFF.

The CDR3 sequence is CAAQGRGTYEQYF. DNA for the CDR3: TGTGCCGCTCAGGGGCGGGGCACCTACGAGCAGTACTTC. The chain employs TRBV6-6 and TRBJ2-7; possibly TRBD1 or TRBD2 for D (6 bases each). CDR3 size: 13 residues. V was pared by 11 bases and J by 2 bases, with 16 bases between. Germline assignment: CDR1 MNHNY and CDR2 SVGAGI (reference sequence).

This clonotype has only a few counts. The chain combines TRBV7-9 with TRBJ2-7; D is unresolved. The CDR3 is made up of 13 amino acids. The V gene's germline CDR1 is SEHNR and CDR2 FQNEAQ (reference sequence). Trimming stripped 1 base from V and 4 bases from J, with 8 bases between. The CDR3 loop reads CASSLDPHYEQYF. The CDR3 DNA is TGTGCCAGCAGCTTAGACCCCCATTACGAGCAGTACTTC.

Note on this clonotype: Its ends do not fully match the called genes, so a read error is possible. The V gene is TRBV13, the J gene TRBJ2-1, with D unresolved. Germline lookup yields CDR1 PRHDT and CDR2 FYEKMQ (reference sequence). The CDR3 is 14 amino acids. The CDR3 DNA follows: TGTGCTAGCAGCTCCCTCGGACGGTACAATGAGCAGTTCTTC. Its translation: CASSSLGRYNEQFF.

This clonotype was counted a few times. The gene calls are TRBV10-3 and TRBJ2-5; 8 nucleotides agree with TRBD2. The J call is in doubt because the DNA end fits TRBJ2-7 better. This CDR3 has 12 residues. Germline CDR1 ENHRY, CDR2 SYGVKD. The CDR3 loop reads CAIRDGRDEQYF. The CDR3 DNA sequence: TGTGCCATCAGGGACGGGAGGGACGAGCAGTACTTC.

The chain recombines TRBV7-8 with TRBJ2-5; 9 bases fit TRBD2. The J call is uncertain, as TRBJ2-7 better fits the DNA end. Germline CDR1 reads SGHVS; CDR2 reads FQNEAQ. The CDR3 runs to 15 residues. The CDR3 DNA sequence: TGTGCCAGCAGCTTAGTGGGCGGGGGGGCCTACGAGCAGTACTTC. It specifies CASSLVGGGAYEQYF.

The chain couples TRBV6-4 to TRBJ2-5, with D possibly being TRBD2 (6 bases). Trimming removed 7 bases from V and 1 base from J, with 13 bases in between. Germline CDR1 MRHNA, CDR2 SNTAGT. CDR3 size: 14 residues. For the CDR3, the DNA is TGTGCCAGCATGAAGGGACTCTCCCAAGAGACCCAGTACTTC. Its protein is CASMKGLSQETQYF.

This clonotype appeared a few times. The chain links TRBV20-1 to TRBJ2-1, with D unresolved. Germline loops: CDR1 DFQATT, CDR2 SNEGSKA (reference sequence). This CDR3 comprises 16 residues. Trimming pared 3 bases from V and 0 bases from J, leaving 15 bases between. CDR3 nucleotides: TGCAGTGCTAGGGCCCCGACTGGCAGCTCCTACAATGAGCAGTTCTTC. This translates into CSARAPTGSSYNEQFF.

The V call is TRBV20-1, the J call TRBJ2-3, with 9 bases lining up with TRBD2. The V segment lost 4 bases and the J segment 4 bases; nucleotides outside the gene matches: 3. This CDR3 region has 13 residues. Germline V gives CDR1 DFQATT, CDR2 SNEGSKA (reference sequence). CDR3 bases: TGCAGTGCTAATAGCGGGGGAGCAGATACGCAGTATTTT. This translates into CSANSGGADTQYF.

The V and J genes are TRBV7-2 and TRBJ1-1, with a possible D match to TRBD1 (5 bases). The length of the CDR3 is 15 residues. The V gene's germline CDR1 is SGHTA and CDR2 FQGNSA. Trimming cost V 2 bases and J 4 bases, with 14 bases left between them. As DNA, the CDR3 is TGTGCCAGCAGCTTATCCGGGGCTGGGAGCACTGAAGCTTTCTTT. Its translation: CASSLSGAGSTEAFF.

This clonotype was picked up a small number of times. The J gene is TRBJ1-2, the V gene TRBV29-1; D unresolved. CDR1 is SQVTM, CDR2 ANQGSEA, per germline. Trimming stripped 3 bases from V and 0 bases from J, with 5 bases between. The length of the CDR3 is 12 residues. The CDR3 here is CSVDWSNYGYTF. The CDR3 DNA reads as TGCAGCGTTGATTGGTCTAACTATGGCTACACCTTC.

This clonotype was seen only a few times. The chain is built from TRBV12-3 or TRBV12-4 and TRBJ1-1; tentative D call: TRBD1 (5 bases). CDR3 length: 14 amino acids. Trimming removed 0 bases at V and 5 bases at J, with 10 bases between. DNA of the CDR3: TGTGCCAGCAGTTTAGCTGGGGGGAGGACTGAAGCTTTCTTT. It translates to CASSLAGGRTEAFF.

The CDR3 DNA reads as TGTGCCAGCAACCAGGGGGGCTATGGCTACACCTTC. Its protein product is CASNQGGYGYTF. The rearrangement links TRBV7-2 to TRBJ1-2; the match to TRBD1 covers 7 bases. Germline V gives CDR1 SGHTA, CDR2 FQGNSA. The CDR3 contains 12 residues. The trim removed 7 bases at V and 4 bases at J, leaving 3 bases unmatched. The whole variable domain, remainder taken from reference TRBV7-2 and TRBJ1-2, is GAGVSQSPSNKVTEKGKDVELRCDPISGHTALYWYRQSLGQGLEFLIYFQGNSAPDKSGLPSDRFSAERTGGSVSTLTIQRTQQEDSAVYLCASNQGGYGYTFGSGTRLTVV.

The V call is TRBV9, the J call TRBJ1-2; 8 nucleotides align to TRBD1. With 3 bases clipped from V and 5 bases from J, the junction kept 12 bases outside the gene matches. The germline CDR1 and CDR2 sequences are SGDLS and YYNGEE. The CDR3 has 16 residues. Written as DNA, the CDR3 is TGTGCCAGCAGCGCACCCACGGGACAGGCAGATTATGGCTACACCTTC. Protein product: CASSAPTGQADYGYTF. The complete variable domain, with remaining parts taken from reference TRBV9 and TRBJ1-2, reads DSGVTQTPKHLITATGQRVTLRCSPRSGDLSVYWYQQSLDQGLQFLIQYYNGEERAKGNILERFSAQQFPDLHSELNLSSLELGDSALYFCASSAPTGQADYGYTFGSGTRLTVV.

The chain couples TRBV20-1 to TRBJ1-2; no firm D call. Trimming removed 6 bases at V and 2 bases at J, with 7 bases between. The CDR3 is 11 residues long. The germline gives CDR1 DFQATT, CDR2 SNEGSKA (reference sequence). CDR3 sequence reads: CSASGNYGYTF. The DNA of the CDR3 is TGCAGTGCATCCGGCAACTATGGCTACACCTTC.

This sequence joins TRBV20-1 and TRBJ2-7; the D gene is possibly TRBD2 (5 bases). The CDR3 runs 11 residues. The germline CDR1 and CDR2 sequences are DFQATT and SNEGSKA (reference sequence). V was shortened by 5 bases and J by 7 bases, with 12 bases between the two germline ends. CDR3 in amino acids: CSAGSDLEQYF. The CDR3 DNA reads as TGCAGTGCTGGGAGCGATTTGGAGCAGTACTTC.

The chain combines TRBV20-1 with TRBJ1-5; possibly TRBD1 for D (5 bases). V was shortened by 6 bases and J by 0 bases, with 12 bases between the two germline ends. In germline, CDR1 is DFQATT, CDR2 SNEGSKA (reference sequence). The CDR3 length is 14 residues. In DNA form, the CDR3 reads TGCAGTGCGGGGGGACTGACTAGCAATCAGCCCCAGCATTTT. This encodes CSAGGLTSNQPQHF.

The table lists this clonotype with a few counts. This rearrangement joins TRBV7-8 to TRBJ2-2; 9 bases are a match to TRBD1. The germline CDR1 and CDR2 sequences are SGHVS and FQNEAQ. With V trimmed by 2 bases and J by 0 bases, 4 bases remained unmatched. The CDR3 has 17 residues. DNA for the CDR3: TGTGCCAGCAGCTTATCTGGGACAGGGACGAACACCGGGGAGCTGTTTTTT. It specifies CASSLSGTGTNTGELFF.

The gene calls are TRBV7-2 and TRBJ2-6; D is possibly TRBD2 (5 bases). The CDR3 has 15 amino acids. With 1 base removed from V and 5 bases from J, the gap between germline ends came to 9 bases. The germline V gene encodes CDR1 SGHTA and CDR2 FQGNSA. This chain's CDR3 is CASSLGGDRANVLTF. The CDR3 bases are TGTGCCAGCAGCTTAGGGGGAGATAGGGCCAACGTCCTGACTTTC.

The CDR3, as DNA: TGTGCCAGCAGTTACTATTTAGGGCAGTTTCATAGCAATCAGCCCCAGCATTTT. The encoded protein is CASSYYLGQFHSNQPQHF. The chain has TRBV6-2 or TRBV6-3 and TRBJ1-5; D uncertain. The CDR3 runs to 18 residues. With 1 base removed from V and 0 bases from J, the gap between germline ends came to 16 bases. CDR1 is MNHEY, CDR2 SVGEGT, per germline.

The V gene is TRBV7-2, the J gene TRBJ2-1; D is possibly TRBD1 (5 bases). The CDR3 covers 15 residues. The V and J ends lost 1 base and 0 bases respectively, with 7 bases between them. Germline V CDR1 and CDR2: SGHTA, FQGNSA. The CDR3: CASSLGQISYNEQFF. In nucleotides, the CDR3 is TGTGCCAGCAGCTTAGGACAGATCTCCTACAATGAGCAGTTCTTC.

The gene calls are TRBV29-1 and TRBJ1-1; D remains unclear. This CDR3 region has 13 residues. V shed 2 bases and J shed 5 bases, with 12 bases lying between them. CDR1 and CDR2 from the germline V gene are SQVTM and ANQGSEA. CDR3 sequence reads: CSVEWMIGTEAFF. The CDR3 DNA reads TGCAGCGTTGAATGGATGATTGGGACTGAAGCTTTCTTT.

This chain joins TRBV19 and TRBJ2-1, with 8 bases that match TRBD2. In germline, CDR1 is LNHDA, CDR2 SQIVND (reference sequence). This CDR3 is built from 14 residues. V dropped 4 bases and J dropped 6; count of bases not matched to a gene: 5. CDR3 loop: CASSRKRGSNEQFF. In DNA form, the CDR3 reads TGTGCCAGTAGTAGAAAGCGGGGGAGCAATGAGCAGTTCTTC.

CDR3 sequence reads: CASSLARLAVYNEQFF. CDR3 bases: TGTGCCAGCAGCTTAGCAAGACTAGCGGTTTACAATGAGCAGTTCTTC. This sequence joins TRBV7-2 and TRBJ2-5; 9 bases fit TRBD2. The J call may be incorrect, as the DNA end agrees better with TRBJ2-1. This CDR3 spans 16 amino acids. Germline V gene data show CDR1 as SGHTA and CDR2 as FQGNSA.

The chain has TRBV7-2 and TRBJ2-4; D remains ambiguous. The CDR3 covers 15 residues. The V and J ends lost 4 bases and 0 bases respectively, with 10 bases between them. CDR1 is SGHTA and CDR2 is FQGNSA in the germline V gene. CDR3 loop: CASSWQDLAKNIQYF. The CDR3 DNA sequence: TGTGCCAGCAGCTGGCAAGACCTAGCCAAAAACATTCAGTACTTC.